Listed here are 9 T cell receptor beta chains from one sample, sequenced in a study of beta chain features in type 1 diabetes (dated by TCRdb to the late 2010s). Overall study outcomes, separate from this receptor: In all four CD4+ subsets, TCRB CDR3 length was moderately but significantly shorter in type 1 diabetes patients.

The library was built by means of the immunoSEQ multiplex PCR assay. All of the isolated RNA was reverse transcribed with the High Capacity cDNA Reverse Transcription Kit, so expressed TCRB transcripts were sequenced. Sourced from immuneACCESS, this table was stored by TCRdb with only in-frame sequences that have V and J called. A share of the clones is absent; for the studies checked, an unresolved V gene accounts for under half, and the remainder has no known explanation. The sample profile shows some 160,000 clones; 8% to 9.5% of them were found once. The ten largest clones add up to 0.45% to 0.55% of the sample. The antigens for these receptors are not known. The sequenced sample was central memory CD4+ T cells from blood. The receptors shown here come from a woman aged 18-29 years with type 1 diabetes.

This clone was counted between two and nine times. The chain combines TRBV2 with TRBJ1-2; weak D call: TRBD1 (6 bases). Between the trimmed V and J ends, which lost 7 bases and 7 bases, there was a span of 16 bases. Germline loops: CDR1 SNHLY, CDR2 FYNNEI. The CDR3 runs to 13 residues. As DNA, the CDR3 is TGTGCCAGCACCATGGACAGCATGCTTGGCTACACCTTC. Translated, it gives CASTMDSMLGYTF.

The chain joins TRBV9 to TRBJ2-5; TRBD2 matches 12 bases. CDR1 and CDR2 from the germline V gene are SGDLS and YYNGEE. This CDR3 spans 17 amino acids. V lost 1 base and J lost 5; bases outside the gene matches: 9. This chain's CDR3 is CASSVSSGGAAGETQYF. Written as DNA, the CDR3 is TGTGCCAGCAGCGTATCTAGCGGGGGGGCCGCCGGGGAGACCCAGTACTTC.

This clone was detected only a few times. This chain uses TRBV9 with TRBJ2-1, with D unclear. This CDR3 region has 13 residues. Germline values: CDR1 SGDLS, CDR2 YYNGEE. The germline V and J ends were trimmed by 4 bases and 5 bases, with 10 bases remaining between them. This chain's CDR3 is CASSPLLNNEQFF. The CDR3 nucleotides read TGTGCCAGCAGCCCTCTACTCAACAATGAGCAGTTCTTC.

The V call is TRBV28, the J call TRBJ2-4; TRBD1 is a possible D gene (5 bases). V gave up 6 bases and J gave up 7 bases, with 22 bases separating them. Germline lookup yields CDR1 MDHEN and CDR2 SYDVKM. The CDR3 is 16 residues long. CDR3 loop: CASRNTGERTGNIQYF. CDR3 bases: TGTGCCAGCAGGAACACAGGAGAACGTACCGGGAACATTCAGTACTTC.

The chain has TRBV28 and TRBJ2-7; D perhaps matches TRBD1 (6 bases). V gave up 10 bases and J gave up 0 bases, with 13 bases separating them. The V gene's germline CDR1 is MDHEN and CDR2 SYDVKM. This CDR3 region has 13 residues. Here the CDR3 DNA reads TGTGCCATCACAGGGCCCCCCTCCTACGAGCAGTACTTC. Residues: CAITGPPSYEQYF. Based on the CDR3 plus reference TRBV28 and TRBJ2-7, the full variable domain is DVKVTQSSRYLVKRTGEKVFLECVQDMDHENMFWYRQDPGLGLRLIYFSYDVKMKEKGDIPEGYSVSREKKERFSLILESASTNQTSMYLCAITGPPSYEQYFGPGTRLTVT.

The V call is TRBV28, the J call TRBJ2-2; D is possibly TRBD1 (6 bases). The CDR3 length is 16 residues. Germline V gives CDR1 MDHEN, CDR2 SYDVKM. Trimming removed 7 bases from V and 7 bases from J, with 22 bases in between. CDR3 sequence (DNA): TGTGCCAGCAAGTCCTTCATTTCAGGGGCCGACGGGGAGCTGTTTTTT. Amino acid sequence: CASKSFISGADGELFF. The complete variable domain, with remaining parts taken from reference TRBV28 and TRBJ2-2, reads DVKVTQSSRYLVKRTGEKVFLECVQDMDHENMFWYRQDPGLGLRLIYFSYDVKMKEKGDIPEGYSVSREKKERFSLILESASTNQTSMYLCASKSFISGADGELFFGEGSRLTVL.

The V and J genes are TRBV11-2 and TRBJ2-1; D not resolved. Germline V gives CDR1 SGHAT, CDR2 FQNNGV. This CDR3 has 12 amino acids. V lost 6 bases and J lost 4, with 7 bases in between. CDR3 amino acids: CASSTGYNEQFF. The DNA for the CDR3 is TGTGCCAGCAGTACCGGGTACAATGAGCAGTTCTTC.

This clone has only a few counts. The gene calls are TRBV14 and TRBJ1-2; no clear D. Germline CDR1 reads SGHDN; CDR2 reads FVKESK. This CDR3 is 12 amino acids long. Trimming took 4 bases from V and 8 from J, leaving 11 bases between them. The CDR3 nucleotides read TGTGCCAGCAGCCTAGGAGGCACCGGCTACACCTTC. Translation: CASSLGGTGYTF.

This clone was found a few times. This chain joins TRBV7-6 and TRBJ2-7, with 7 bases aligning to TRBD2. V lost 3 bases to trimming and J lost 4 bases; unmatched junction nucleotides: 9. This CDR3 contains 15 residues. Germline CDR1 is SGHVS and CDR2 is FNYEAQ. The CDR3 spells CASSLGRGFSYEQYF. The CDR3 DNA is TGTGCCAGCAGCTTGGGGCGGGGGTTCTCGTACGAGCAGTACTTC.